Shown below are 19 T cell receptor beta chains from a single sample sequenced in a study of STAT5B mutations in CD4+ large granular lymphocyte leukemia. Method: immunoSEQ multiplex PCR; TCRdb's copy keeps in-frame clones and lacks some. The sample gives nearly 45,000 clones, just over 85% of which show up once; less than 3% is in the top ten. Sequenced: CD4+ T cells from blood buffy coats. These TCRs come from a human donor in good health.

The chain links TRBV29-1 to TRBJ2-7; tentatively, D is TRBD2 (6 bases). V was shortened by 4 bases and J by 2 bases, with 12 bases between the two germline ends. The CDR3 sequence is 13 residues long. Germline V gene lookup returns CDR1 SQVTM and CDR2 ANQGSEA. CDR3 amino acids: CSVVMRGPYEQYF. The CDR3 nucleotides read TGCAGCGTTGTTATGCGGGGTCCCTACGAGCAGTACTTC.

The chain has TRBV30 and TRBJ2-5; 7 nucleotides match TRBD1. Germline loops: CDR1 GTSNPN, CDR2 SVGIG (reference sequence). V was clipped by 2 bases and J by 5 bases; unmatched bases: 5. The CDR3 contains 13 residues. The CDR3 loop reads CAWSIQGIETQYF. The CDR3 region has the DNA TGTGCCTGGAGTATACAGGGGATCGAGACCCAGTACTTC.

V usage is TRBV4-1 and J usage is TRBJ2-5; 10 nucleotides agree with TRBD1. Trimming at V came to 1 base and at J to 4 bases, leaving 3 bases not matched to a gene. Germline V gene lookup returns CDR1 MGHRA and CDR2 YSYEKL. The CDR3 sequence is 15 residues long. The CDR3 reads CASSQGTGGRETQYF. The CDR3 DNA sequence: TGCGCCAGCAGCCAAGGGACAGGGGGACGAGAGACCCAGTACTTC.

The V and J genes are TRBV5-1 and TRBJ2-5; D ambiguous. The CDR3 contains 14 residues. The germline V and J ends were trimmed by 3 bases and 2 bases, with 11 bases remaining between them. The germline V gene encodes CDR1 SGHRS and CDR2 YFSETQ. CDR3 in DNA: TGCGCCAGCAGCTACGAAACGGCACAAGAGACCCAGTACTTC. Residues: CASSYETAQETQYF.

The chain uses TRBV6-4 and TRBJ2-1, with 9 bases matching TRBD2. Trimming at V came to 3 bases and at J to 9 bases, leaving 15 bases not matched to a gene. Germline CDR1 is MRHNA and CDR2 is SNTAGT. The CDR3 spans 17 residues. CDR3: CASSESAGGLRRSEQFF. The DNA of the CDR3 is TGTGCCAGCAGTGAAAGTGCGGGAGGGCTCCGGCGTAGTGAGCAGTTCTTC.

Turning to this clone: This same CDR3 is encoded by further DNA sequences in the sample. As DNA, the CDR3 is TGTGCCAGCAGCCCGGGACAGGGTTATTCCTACGAGCAGTACTTC. Its protein is CASSPGQGYSYEQYF. V is TRBV6-6 and J is TRBJ2-7; 9 bases align to TRBD1. Germline assignment: CDR1 MNHNY and CDR2 SVGAGI (reference sequence). V was clipped by 6 bases and J by 1 base; unmatched bases: 7. This CDR3 contains 15 residues.

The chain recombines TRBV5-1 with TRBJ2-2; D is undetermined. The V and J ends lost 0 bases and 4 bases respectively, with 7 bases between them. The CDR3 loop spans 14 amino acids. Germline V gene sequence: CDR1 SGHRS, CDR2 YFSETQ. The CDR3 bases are TGCGCCAGCAGCTTGGCCAGAACCACCGGGGAGCTGTTTTTT. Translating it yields CASSLARTTGELFF.

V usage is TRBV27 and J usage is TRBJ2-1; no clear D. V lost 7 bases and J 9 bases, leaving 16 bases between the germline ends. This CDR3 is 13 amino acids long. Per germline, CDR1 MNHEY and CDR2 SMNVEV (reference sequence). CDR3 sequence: CASIATDAIEQFF. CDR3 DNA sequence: TGTGCCAGCATTGCTACCGACGCCATTGAGCAGTTCTTC.

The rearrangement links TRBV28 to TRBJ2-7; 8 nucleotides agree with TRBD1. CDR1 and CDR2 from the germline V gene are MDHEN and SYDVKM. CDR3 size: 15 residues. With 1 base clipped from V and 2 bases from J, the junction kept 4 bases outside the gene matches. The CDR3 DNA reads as TGTGCCAGCAGTTTATCAGGGGGCGCGACCTACGAGCAGTACTTC. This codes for CASSLSGGATYEQYF.

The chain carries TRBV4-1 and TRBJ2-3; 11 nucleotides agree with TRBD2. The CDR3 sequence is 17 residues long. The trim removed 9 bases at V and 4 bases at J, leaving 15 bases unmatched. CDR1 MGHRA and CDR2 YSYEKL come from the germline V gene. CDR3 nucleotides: TGCGCCAGACCCAGGGTCCATAGCGGGAGGGTGCCAGATACGCAGTATTTT. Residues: CARPRVHSGRVPDTQYF.

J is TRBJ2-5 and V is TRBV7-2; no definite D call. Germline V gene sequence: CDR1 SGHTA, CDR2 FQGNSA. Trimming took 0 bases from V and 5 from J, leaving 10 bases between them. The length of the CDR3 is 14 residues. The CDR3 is CASSLAATRETQYF. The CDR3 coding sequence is TGTGCCAGCAGCTTAGCTGCAACGAGGGAGACCCAGTACTTC.

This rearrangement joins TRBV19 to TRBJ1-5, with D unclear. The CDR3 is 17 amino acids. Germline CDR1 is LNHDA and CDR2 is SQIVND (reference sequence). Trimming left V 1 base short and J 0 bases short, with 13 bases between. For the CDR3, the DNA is TGTGCCAGTAGTATAGTCCTTCCGGGAGCTAGCAATCAGCCCCAGCATTTT. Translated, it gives CASSIVLPGASNQPQHF.

CDR3 protein: CASSLAEGGGQETQYF. For the CDR3, the DNA is TGTGCCAGCAGCTTAGCCGAGGGGGGCGGGCAAGAGACCCAGTACTTC. The rearrangement joins TRBV7-2 to TRBJ2-5; either TRBD1 or TRBD2 may supply D (6 bases each). Germline loops: CDR1 SGHTA, CDR2 FQGNSA. Trimming cost V 0 bases and J 2 bases, with 13 bases left between them. The CDR3 is 16 amino acids. Based on the CDR3 plus reference TRBV7-2 and TRBJ2-5, the full variable domain is GAGVSQSPSNKVTEKGKDVELRCDPISGHTALYWYRQSLGQGLEFLIYFQGNSAPDKSGLPSDRFSAERTGGSVSTLTIQRTQQEDSAVYLCASSLAEGGGQETQYFGPGTRLLVL.

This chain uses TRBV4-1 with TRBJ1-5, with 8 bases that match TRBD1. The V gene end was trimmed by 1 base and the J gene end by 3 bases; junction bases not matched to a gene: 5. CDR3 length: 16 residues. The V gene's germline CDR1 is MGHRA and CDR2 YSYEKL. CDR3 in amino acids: CASSQGMTGVNQPQHF. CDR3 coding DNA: TGCGCCAGCAGCCAAGGCATGACAGGGGTCAATCAGCCCCAGCATTTT.

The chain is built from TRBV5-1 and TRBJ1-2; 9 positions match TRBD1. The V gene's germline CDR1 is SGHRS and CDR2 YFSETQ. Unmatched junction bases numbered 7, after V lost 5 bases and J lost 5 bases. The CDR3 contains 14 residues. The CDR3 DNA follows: TGCGCCAGCAGGGCCGGGACAGGGCTTTATGGCTACACCTTC. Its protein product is CASRAGTGLYGYTF.

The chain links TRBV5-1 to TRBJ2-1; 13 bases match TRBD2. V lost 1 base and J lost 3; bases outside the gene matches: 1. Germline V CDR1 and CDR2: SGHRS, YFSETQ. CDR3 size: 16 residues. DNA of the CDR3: TGCGCCAGCAGCTTGACTAGCGGGGGGGTCTACAATGAGCAGTTCTTC. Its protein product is CASSLTSGGVYNEQFF.

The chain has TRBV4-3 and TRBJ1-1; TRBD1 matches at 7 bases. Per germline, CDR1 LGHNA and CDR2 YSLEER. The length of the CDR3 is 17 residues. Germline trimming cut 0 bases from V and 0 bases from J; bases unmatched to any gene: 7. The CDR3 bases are TGCGCCAGCAGCCAAGACACTAACAGGGGATTGAACACTGAAGCTTTCTTT. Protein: CASSQDTNRGLNTEAFF.

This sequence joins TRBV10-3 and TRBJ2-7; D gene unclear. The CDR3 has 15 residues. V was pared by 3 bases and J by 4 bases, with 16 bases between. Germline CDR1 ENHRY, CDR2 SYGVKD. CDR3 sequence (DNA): TGTGCCATCAGTGACACAGCCAGGTCGTTTTACGAGCAGTACTTC. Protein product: CAISDTARSFYEQYF.

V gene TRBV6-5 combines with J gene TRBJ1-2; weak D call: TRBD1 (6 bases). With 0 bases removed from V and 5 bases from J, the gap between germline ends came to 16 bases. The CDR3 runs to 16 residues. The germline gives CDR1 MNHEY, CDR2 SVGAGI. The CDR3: CASSYSLAGVFYGYTF. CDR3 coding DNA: TGTGCCAGCAGTTACTCTCTGGCAGGGGTCTTTTATGGCTACACCTTC.